What follows are 21 T cell receptor beta chains derived from one specimen sequenced in a study of OX40 agonist ivuxolimab in advanced cancers. This table comes from immunoSEQ multiplex PCR, and its TCRdb copy is limited to in-frame clones, with some not included. The sample lists almost 80,000 clones; 84% were seen once. The input for sequencing was CD4+ or CD8+ T cells sorted from blood, taken in a trial of the OX40 agonist ivuxolimab. The receptors here all came from an adult with an advanced solid tumor such as melanoma, head and neck, liver or kidney cancer.

This rearrangement joins TRBV19 to TRBJ1-1; maybe TRBD1 (6 bases). V lost 5 bases and J 4 bases, leaving 11 bases between the germline ends. CDR1 and CDR2 (germline): LNHDA, SQIVND (reference sequence). This CDR3 spans 13 amino acids. The CDR3 is CASSGTMSTEAFF. Written as DNA, the CDR3 is TGTGCCAGTAGTGGGACAATGAGCACTGAAGCTTTCTTT.

The V gene is TRBV7-2, the J gene TRBJ1-6; TRBD1 is a possible D gene (6 bases). Trimming removed 1 base at V and 11 bases at J, with 12 bases between. CDR1 is SGHTA, CDR2 FQGNSA, per germline. This CDR3 spans 14 amino acids. The CDR3 region is CASSLEGGPAPLHF. CDR3 sequence (DNA): TGTGCCAGCAGCTTAGAAGGGGGTCCGGCACCCCTCCACTTT. The variable domain in full, with the rest retrieved from reference TRBV7-2 and TRBJ1-6, is GAGVSQSPSNKVTEKGKDVELRCDPISGHTALYWYRQSLGQGLEFLIYFQGNSAPDKSGLPSDRFSAERTGGSVSTLTIQRTQQEDSAVYLCASSLEGGPAPLHFGNGTRLTVT.

The rearrangement joins TRBV5-1 to TRBJ2-5; unclear D gene. The J call may be mistaken, given a closer DNA end match to TRBJ2-7. CDR3 size: 14 residues. Germline V gives CDR1 SGHRS, CDR2 YFSETQ. This CDR3 reads CASSLNQGIYEQYF. In DNA form, the CDR3 reads TGCGCCAGCAGCTTGAACCAAGGGATCTACGAGCAGTACTTC.

This clone has just a few counts. The V call is TRBV19, the J call TRBJ1-5; 8 bases align to TRBD1. Germline trimming cut 9 bases from V and 2 bases from J; bases unmatched to any gene: 6. This CDR3 comprises 14 residues. Germline V gene data show CDR1 as LNHDA and CDR2 as SQIVND (reference sequence). This chain's CDR3 is CASNRGVGNQPQHF. The DNA of the CDR3 is TGTGCCAGCAACAGGGGGGTAGGCAATCAGCCCCAGCATTTT.

This clone was observed once. The chain couples TRBV15 to TRBJ2-4; D uncertain. The germline CDR1 and CDR2 sequences are LNHNV and YYDKDF (reference sequence). Between the trimmed V and J ends, which lost 0 bases and 2 bases, there was a span of 5 bases. The CDR3 extends over 14 amino acids. The CDR3 reads CATSREHSKNIQYF. The CDR3 DNA follows: TGTGCCACCAGCAGAGAACATTCCAAAAACATTCAGTACTTC.

This chain links TRBV13 with TRBJ2-7, with 9 bases lining up with TRBD1. This CDR3 is built from 17 residues. In germline, CDR1 is PRHDT, CDR2 FYEKMQ (reference sequence). The ends lost 0 bases at V and 3 bases at J; junction bases unmatched: 9. In DNA form, the CDR3 reads TGTGCCAGCAGCTTAGGGACTGGGACAGGGAGGGTCTACGAGCAGTACTTC. Protein: CASSLGTGTGRVYEQYF.

The chain couples TRBV20-1 to TRBJ2-2; no reliable D call. The CDR3 spans 11 residues. Germline CDR1 reads DFQATT; CDR2 reads SNEGSKA (reference sequence). The germline V and J ends were trimmed by 1 base and 6 bases, with 3 bases remaining between them. CDR3 loop: CSARGAGELFF. The CDR3, as DNA: TGCAGTGCTAGAGGGGCCGGGGAGCTGTTTTTT.

This clone was recorded once. The rearrangement uses TRBV2 and TRBJ1-2, with no clear D. This CDR3 contains 11 residues. Germline-derived CDR1 and CDR2 are SNHLY and FYNNEI. Trimming took off 6 bases at V and 7 bases at J, with 9 bases between the two ends. In nucleotides, the CDR3 is TGTGCCAGCAGCCCAACGGCTGGCTACACCTTC. It is translated as CASSPTAGYTF.

There are a few counts of this clone. The rearrangement joins TRBV10-2 to TRBJ2-5, with TRBD1 as a possible D gene (5 bases). V dropped 6 bases and J dropped 5 bases, with 16 bases sitting between them. The CDR3 has 14 residues. Germline assignment: CDR1 WSHSY and CDR2 SAAADI. The CDR3 DNA reads as TGCGCCAGCAGGGACAAAGGGGTGAGGGAGACCCAGTACTTC. It specifies CASRDKGVRETQYF.

The rearrangement links TRBV5-4 to TRBJ2-2; 7 bases agree with TRBD1. The CDR3 sequence is 15 residues long. CDR1 and CDR2 (germline): SGHNT, YYREEE (reference sequence). J lost 4 bases, V lost 4 bases, and 7 bases had no gene match. The CDR3 DNA reads as TGTGCCAGCAGCCTACAGGGGCCAACCACCGGGGAGCTGTTTTTT. This codes for CASSLQGPTTGELFF.

The chain couples TRBV6-5 to TRBJ2-5; the D is unclear. V was clipped by 6 bases and J by 7 bases, with 12 bases between them. The germline gives CDR1 MNHEY, CDR2 SVGAGI. The CDR3 is made up of 12 amino acids. For the CDR3, the DNA is TGTGCCAGCAGGAGGCCCGCCGGGACCCAGTACTTC. Protein product: CASRRPAGTQYF.

The V gene is TRBV11-3, the J gene TRBJ2-1; 9 bases fit TRBD2. The J segment lost 2 bases and the V segment lost 5 bases, leaving 4 bases of the junction unmatched. This CDR3 contains 15 residues. CDR1 SGHNT and CDR2 YENEEA come from the germline V gene. CDR3 in amino acids: CASSLAGGPYNEQFF. The CDR3 DNA is TGTGCCAGCAGCCTTGCGGGGGGGCCCTACAATGAGCAGTTCTTC.

The chain combines TRBV9 with TRBJ2-3; the D is unclear. Trimming cost V 4 bases and J 6 bases, with 15 bases left between them. Germline V gene sequence: CDR1 SGDLS, CDR2 YYNGEE. The CDR3 covers 14 residues. The CDR3 sequence: CASSLSPAADTQYF. Written as DNA, the CDR3 is TGTGCCAGCAGCCTCTCCCCCGCGGCCGATACGCAGTATTTT.

This clone was counted only a few times. The chain employs TRBV10-2 and TRBJ1-5, with no clear D. V was clipped by 5 bases and J by 4 bases, with 6 bases between them. The CDR3 consists of 12 residues. Germline CDR1 is WSHSY and CDR2 is SAAADI. The CDR3 DNA follows: TGCGCCAGCAGTCCTCCGAATCAGCCCCAGCATTTT. Amino acid sequence: CASSPPNQPQHF.

The CDR3 DNA sequence: TGTGCCAGCAGTCTATTCAGGGCTAACTATGGCTACACCTTC. It translates to CASSLFRANYGYTF. The J gene is TRBJ1-2, the V gene TRBV6-1, with a possible D match to TRBD1 (5 bases). Looked up from germline, CDR1 is MNHNS and CDR2 is SASEGT. Trimming cost V 5 bases and J 0 bases, with 10 bases left between them. The CDR3 totals 14 residues.

The chain recombines TRBV27 with TRBJ2-7; TRBD1 aligns across 11 bases. The CDR3 extends over 16 amino acids. In germline, CDR1 is MNHEY, CDR2 SMNVEV (reference sequence). Trimming removed 3 bases from V and 5 bases from J; junction bases left unmatched: 9. CDR3 sequence reads: CASSFVGTGGNNEQYF. For the CDR3, the DNA is TGTGCCAGCAGTTTCGTAGGGACAGGGGGTAACAACGAGCAGTACTTC.

This rearrangement joins TRBV7-9 to TRBJ1-3; 7 bases line up with TRBD1. V dropped 4 bases and J dropped 6; count of bases not matched to a gene: 9. The CDR3 contains 15 residues. Germline values: CDR1 SEHNR, CDR2 FQNEAQ (reference sequence). CDR3 amino acids: CASSSLTGVANTIYF. As DNA, the CDR3 is TGTGCCAGCAGCTCATTAACAGGGGTAGCAAACACCATATATTTT.

This chain joins TRBV7-2 and TRBJ1-2; D call uncertain. The length of the CDR3 is 18 residues. Germline-derived CDR1 and CDR2 are SGHTA and FQGNSA. V was clipped by 5 bases and J by 3 bases, with 25 bases between them. The CDR3 is CASSQTYWAASKDYGYTF. The CDR3 nucleotides read TGTGCCAGCAGCCAAACTTATTGGGCCGCTTCAAAGGACTATGGCTACACCTTC.

The V gene is TRBV28, the J gene TRBJ2-3, with TRBD2 as a possible D gene (6 bases). V lost 6 bases and J lost 4, with 17 bases in between. This CDR3 is built from 15 residues. Germline-derived CDR1 and CDR2 are MDHEN and SYDVKM. The CDR3 DNA reads TGTGCCAGCAGCCAGACTAGGATCCCCCCAGATACGCAGTATTTT. Translated: CASSQTRIPPDTQYF.

The chain couples TRBV29-1 to TRBJ2-6; TRBD1 aligns across 8 bases. In germline, CDR1 is SQVTM, CDR2 ANQGSEA. CDR3 length: 13 amino acids. Trimming at V came to 6 bases and at J to 3 bases, leaving 1 base not matched to a gene. CDR3 sequence: CSVTGVGANVLTF. DNA of the CDR3: TGCAGCGTGACAGGGGTTGGGGCCAACGTCCTGACTTTC. Based on the CDR3 plus reference TRBV29-1 and TRBJ2-6, the full variable domain is SAVISQKPSRDICQRGTSLTIQCQVDSQVTMMFWYRQQPGQSLTLIATANQGSEATYESGFVIDKFPISRPNLTFSTLTVSNMSPEDSSIYLCSVTGVGANVLTFGAGSRLTVL.

V usage is TRBV29-1 and J usage is TRBJ2-4; D might be TRBD2 (5 bases). The CDR3 runs to 15 residues. With 4 bases removed from V and 3 bases from J, the gap between germline ends came to 16 bases. The germline CDR1 and CDR2 sequences are SQVTM and ANQGSEA. The CDR3 bases are TGCAGCGTTGCGAATCTGGCAAGCGGCAAAAACATTCAGTACTTC. Protein product: CSVANLASGKNIQYF. The full variable domain, rest sourced from reference TRBV29-1 and TRBJ2-4, is SAVISQKPSRDICQRGTSLTIQCQVDSQVTMMFWYRQQPGQSLTLIATANQGSEATYESGFVIDKFPISRPNLTFSTLTVSNMSPEDSSIYLCSVANLASGKNIQYFGAGTRLSVL.